The 23 T cell receptor beta chains reported below all come from one sample, sequenced in a study of identical twins. From the 5' RACE reads, TCRdb called clonotypes with MiXCR, one entry per CDR3 protein. Of more than 600,000 distinct CDR3 sequences detected, about 18% appear once; the ten largest clones hold roughly 13%. The data also belong to a second study, concerning T cells expressing NK-cell markers.

The sample comprised PBMCs. All receptors come from a woman aged 18-30 years in good health.

This clonotype was seen a handful of times. The CDR3 loop reads CASDDPGPQGKGETQYF. As DNA, the CDR3 is TGTGCCAGCGATGACCCGGGGCCACAGGGGAAGGGAGAGACCCAGTACTTC. The rearrangement uses TRBV12-3 or TRBV12-4 and TRBJ2-5; the match to TRBD1 covers 7 bases. The CDR3 is made up of 17 amino acids. With V trimmed by 8 bases and J by 4 bases, 19 bases remained unmatched.

J is TRBJ1-5 and V is TRBV12-5; D unresolved. Germline CDR1 reads LGHNT; CDR2 reads FRNRAP. The CDR3 runs to 13 residues. V dropped 4 bases and J dropped 7 bases, with 11 bases sitting between them. The CDR3 bases are TGTGCTAGTGGTTCCTTGTACGGACAGCCCCAGCATTTT. It specifies CASGSLYGQPQHF.

V usage is TRBV4-1 and J usage is TRBJ2-5, with TRBD2 as a possible D gene (5 bases). With 3 bases removed from V and 0 bases from J, the gap between germline ends came to 14 bases. The CDR3 covers 16 residues. The V gene's germline CDR1 is MGHRA and CDR2 YSYEKL. CDR3 in amino acids: CASSHRGIGYQETQYF. In DNA form, the CDR3 reads TGCGCCAGCAGCCACCGAGGGATAGGGTACCAAGAGACCCAGTACTTC.

This clonotype occurred a few times. This rearrangement joins TRBV12-3 or TRBV12-4 to TRBJ2-7, with 7 positions matching TRBD2. The CDR3 length is 12 residues. The J segment lost 4 bases and the V segment lost 5 bases, leaving 2 bases of the junction unmatched. CDR3 DNA sequence: TGTGCCAGCAGTAGCGGGGTTTACGAGCAGTACTTC. Protein product: CASSSGVYEQYF.

This clonotype was seen more than once but under ten times. The chain has TRBV15 and TRBJ1-6, with 7 positions matching TRBD1. This CDR3 spans 15 amino acids. J gave up 10 bases and V 1 base, and 7 bases lay outside the gene matches. Per the germline V gene, CDR1 is LNHNV and CDR2 is YYDKDF (reference sequence). The CDR3 spells CATSRVTGGGSPLHF. CDR3 sequence (DNA): TGTGCCACCAGCAGAGTCACGGGAGGGGGCTCACCCCTCCACTTT.

V gene TRBV20-1 combines with J gene TRBJ2-1; D perhaps matches TRBD1 (6 bases). This CDR3 comprises 13 residues. Germline-derived CDR1 and CDR2 are DFQATT and SNEGSKA (reference sequence). V lost 3 bases and J 3 bases, leaving 9 bases between the germline ends. DNA of the CDR3: TGCAGTGCTAGTGGGGGACACTACAATGAGCAGTTCTTC. The encoded protein is CSASGGHYNEQFF.

The sample holds a few counts of this clonotype. V gene TRBV12-3 or TRBV12-4 combines with J gene TRBJ1-1; the D gene is possibly TRBD1 (6 bases). The CDR3 extends over 14 amino acids. V was clipped by 5 bases and J by 1 base, with 11 bases between them. The CDR3 DNA is TGTGCCAGCAGTAAGGACAGCTCGAACACTGAAGCTTTCTTT. It encodes CASSKDSSNTEAFF.

Only a few counts were recorded for this clonotype. The chain carries TRBV7-6 and TRBJ2-7; TRBD1 agrees at 10 bases. This CDR3 region has 15 residues. V lost 3 bases to trimming and J lost 0 bases; unmatched junction nucleotides: 2. From germline, CDR1 is SGHVS and CDR2 FNYEAQ. The CDR3: CASSLDRGNSYEQYF. The CDR3 nucleotides are TGTGCCAGCAGCTTGGACAGGGGGAACTCCTACGAGCAGTACTTC.

V is TRBV5-5 and J is TRBJ1-6; the D gene is possibly TRBD1 (5 bases). CDR3 length: 17 residues. V was shortened by 4 bases and J by 7 bases, with 21 bases between the two germline ends. CDR1 SGHKS and CDR2 YYEKEE come from the germline V gene (reference sequence). CDR3 DNA: TGTGCCAGCAGCCGGGAGAACGGGCAGGGAGTGAATTCACCCCTCCACTTT. Its protein is CASSRENGQGVNSPLHF.

The chain combines TRBV7-6 with TRBJ1-1, with a possible D match to TRBD1 (6 bases). There are 15 residues in the CDR3. Germline V gene lookup returns CDR1 SGHVS and CDR2 FNYEAQ. The ends were cut back, 4 bases at V and 3 bases at J, with 15 bases in the middle. The CDR3 nucleotides read TGTGCCAGCAGCTCCCAGGGGATGGTGGACACTGAAGCTTTCTTT. Translation: CASSSQGMVDTEAFF.

The V and J genes are TRBV6-2 or TRBV6-3 and TRBJ1-1; D is unclear. Trimming left V 4 bases short and J 3 bases short, with 6 bases between. The CDR3 consists of 12 residues. Looked up from germline, CDR1 is MNHEY and CDR2 is SVGEGT. CDR3 nucleotides: TGTGCCAGCAGTTTCCCGGACACTGAAGCTTTCTTT. Translated: CASSFPDTEAFF.

This clonotype occurred a few times. This chain connects TRBV27 to TRBJ2-6; no firm D call. V was shortened by 7 bases and J by 0 bases, with 13 bases between the two germline ends. CDR1 and CDR2 (germline): MNHEY, SMNVEV (reference sequence). The CDR3 has 16 amino acids. The CDR3 region is CASNWQKSSGANVLTF. CDR3 DNA: TGTGCCAGCAACTGGCAGAAAAGCTCTGGGGCCAACGTCCTGACTTTC.

This CDR3 reads CSARNLDLTDTQYF. In DNA, the CDR3 is TGCAGTGCTAGAAACCTAGACCTCACAGATACGCAGTATTTT. The rearrangement links TRBV20-1 to TRBJ2-3; D remains ambiguous. The V and J ends lost 2 bases and 2 bases respectively, with 11 bases between them. CDR3 length equals 14 residues. Germline CDR1 DFQATT, CDR2 SNEGSKA (reference sequence).

This clonotype turned up a few times. The genes are TRBV12-3 or TRBV12-4 and TRBJ1-2; a possible D gene is TRBD1 (5 bases). This CDR3 comprises 15 residues. Trimming stripped 2 bases from V and 0 bases from J, with 10 bases between. Written as DNA, the CDR3 is TGTGCCAGCAGTTTAATCGGGACTGCTAACTATGGCTACACCTTC. It codes for CASSLIGTANYGYTF.

This clonotype was detected only a few times. The chain couples TRBV7-9 to TRBJ2-1; 8 bases are shared with TRBD1. The germline V gene has CDR1 SEHNR and CDR2 FQNEAQ (reference sequence). The V gene end was trimmed by 1 base and the J gene end by 13 bases; junction bases not matched to a gene: 9. The CDR3 contains 14 residues. CDR3 nucleotides: TGTGCCAGCAGCTTAGTTCTCCCAGGGGGCCAACAGTTCTTC. As protein: CASSLVLPGGQQFF.

In this sample, this clonotype turned up a few times. The chain carries TRBV12-3 or TRBV12-4 and TRBJ2-1; 8 bases align to TRBD1. The V gene end was trimmed by 3 bases and the J gene end by 4 bases; junction bases not matched to a gene: 8. The CDR3 contains 16 residues. The CDR3 here is CASSFPNRGDYNEQFF. CDR3 bases: TGTGCCAGCAGTTTCCCTAACAGGGGGGATTACAATGAGCAGTTCTTC.

This clonotype was detected a few times. An end of the junction differs from the germline gene, which may be a read error. As DNA, the CDR3 is TGTGCTAGCAGCCGGGACCTCCGGGATACGCAGTATTTT. Translation gives CASSRDLRDTQYF. The rearrangement links TRBV7-7 to TRBJ2-3, with D possibly called TRBD1 or TRBD2 (5 bases each). Germline-derived CDR1 and CDR2 are SSHAT and FNYEAQ (reference sequence). The CDR3 extends over 13 amino acids.

This clonotype appeared many times. V and J are TRBV5-6 and TRBJ2-2, with 9 bases identical to TRBD2. The CDR3 runs to 16 residues. The V segment lost 4 bases and the J segment 2 bases; nucleotides outside the gene matches: 6. CDR1 SGHDT and CDR2 YYEEEE come from the germline V gene. CDR3: CASSLAGRGNTGELFF. In DNA, the CDR3 is TGTGCCAGCAGCCTAGCGGGACGGGGAAACACCGGGGAGCTGTTTTTT.

Ten or more counts support this clonotype. The rearrangement joins TRBV6-1 to TRBJ2-1, with 10 bases matching TRBD2. Germline CDR1 MNHNS, CDR2 SASEGT. V lost 5 bases to trimming and J lost 7 bases; unmatched junction nucleotides: 5. The CDR3 consists of 14 residues. The CDR3 DNA follows: TGTGCCAGCAGTAGCGGGGGGGCCCCGAATGAGCAGTTCTTC. It codes for CASSSGGAPNEQFF.

This clonotype turned up a few times. V usage is TRBV5-6 and J usage is TRBJ2-3; the D gene is possibly TRBD2 (6 bases). This CDR3 comprises 15 residues. Per germline, CDR1 SGHDT and CDR2 YYEEEE. Deletions cut 2 bases from V and 2 bases from J, with 12 bases between. The CDR3 loop reads CASSFGGLYTDTQYF. CDR3 nucleotide sequence: TGTGCCAGCAGCTTCGGGGGACTTTACACAGATACGCAGTATTTT. Full variable domain (missing parts from reference TRBV5-6 and TRBJ2-3): DAGVTQSPTHLIKTRGQQVTLRCSPKSGHDTVSWYQQALGQGPQFIFQYYEEEERQRGNFPDRFSGHQFPNYSSELNVNALLLGDSALYLCASSFGGLYTDTQYFGPGTRLTVL.

V and J are TRBV10-2 and TRBJ2-1, with TRBD2 identical over 10 bases. Per the germline V gene, CDR1 is WSHSY and CDR2 is SAAADI. This CDR3 is 16 amino acids long. V trimming: 3 bases; J trimming: 8 bases; junction bases outside the gene matches: 10. CDR3 amino acids: CASSDPSSGGFDEQFF. Here the CDR3 DNA reads TGCGCCAGCAGTGACCCTTCTAGCGGGGGATTCGATGAGCAGTTCTTC.

This clonotype appeared many times. This rearrangement joins TRBV6-5 to TRBJ2-5, with 11 bases lining up with TRBD2. J lost 7 bases, V lost 2 bases, and 6 bases had no gene match. CDR3 length: 15 amino acids. Germline values: CDR1 MNHEY, CDR2 SVGAGI. CDR3 sequence (DNA): TGTGCCAGCAGTTACGCTAGCGGGGGGACTGGGACCCAGTACTTC. Its protein product is CASSYASGGTGTQYF.

The chain has TRBV7-9 and TRBJ2-7; possible D gene TRBD1, 7 bases. Trimming pared 6 bases from V and 5 bases from J, leaving 20 bases between. This CDR3 region has 15 residues. Germline values: CDR1 SEHNR, CDR2 FQNEAQ (reference sequence). The CDR3 loop reads CASSSGQARGNEQYF. DNA for the CDR3: TGTGCCAGCAGTTCTGGACAGGCTCGGGGGAACGAGCAGTACTTC.